This T cell receptor (beta chain) is drawn from a study of Graves' ophthalmopathy and Graves' hyperthyroidism. A diagnosis was made from clinical symptoms together with serum thyroxine, TRAb, thyroid ultrasound and orbital computed tomography. Study-wide points: Blood repertoires reportedly contained most expanded thyroid clonotypes above 0.001 frequency. A classifier, a 13-signature model, separated ophthalmopathy from stable hyperthyroidism with more than 85% sensitivity and roughly 80% specificity.

TCR beta CDR3 regions were amplified from RNA transcripts. HTBI primers primed a first-round RT-PCR, and a second-round multiplex PCR followed. One entry per CDR3 protein results from TCRdb running MiXCR on the multiplex PCR reads. Altogether around 1,000,000 distinct CDR3 sequences are present, roughly two fifths being singletons, with the ten largest covering 8.5% to 14%. With respect to this clonotype: Its cognate antigen is unknown. Sequence at one end of the junction differs from germline and may be a read error.

The clonotype was recovered from an adult man with Graves' hyperthyroidism. Sequencing was done on a sample of peripheral blood or thyroid tissue (not recorded which).

The CDR3 region is CASSLSSPLNFDNSPPHF. In DNA form, the CDR3 reads TGTGCCAGCAGCTTATCTTCCCCTTTGAACTTCGATAATTCACCCCCCCACTTT. This chain joins TRBV7-9 and TRBJ1-6; D unclear. The germline CDR1 and CDR2 sequences are SEHNR and FQNEAQ (reference sequence). This CDR3 is 18 amino acids long.